This TCR beta chain was sequenced in a study of blood T cell repertoires in COVID-19. Overall study: T cells, B-cell-depleted T cells, or PBMCs provided the cDNA or gDNA that served as material.

Original processing methods: Amplification with reference gene primers provided the estimates of nucleated cell counts. The protocol was immunoSEQ multiplex PCR, while the TCRdb copy is restricted to in-frame clones and leaves out a portion. Clone size and the V and J calls come from that table; the DNA yielded D and trimming. The profile shows approximately 170,000 clones, around 80% of them singletons. The CDR3 loop spans 11 amino acids. The V gene lost 6 bases and the J gene lost 8 bases, with 13 bases spanning the gap. Per the germline V gene, CDR1 is SQVTM and CDR2 is ANQGSEA. Sequences were obtained from peripheral blood. This TCR came from a woman of 80 years or more with acute or convalescent COVID-19. The chain has TRBV29-1 and TRBJ1-2; D uncertain. The chain's CDR3 is CSVQREAGYTF. CDR3 sequence (DNA): TGCAGCGTACAAAGGGAGGCCGGCTACACCTTC.